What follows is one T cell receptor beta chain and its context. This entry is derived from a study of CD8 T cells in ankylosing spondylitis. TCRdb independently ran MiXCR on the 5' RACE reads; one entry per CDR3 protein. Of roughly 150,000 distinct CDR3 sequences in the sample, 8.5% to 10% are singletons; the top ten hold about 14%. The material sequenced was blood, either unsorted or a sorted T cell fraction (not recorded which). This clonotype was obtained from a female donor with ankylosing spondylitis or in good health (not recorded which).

The CDR3 protein is CASSSGTGNEKLFF. The CDR3 coding sequence is TGTGCCAGCAGTTCCGGGACAGGGAATGAAAAACTGTTTTTT. The V and J genes are TRBV12-3 or TRBV12-4 and TRBJ1-4, with TRBD1 matching 9 bases. CDR3 length: 14 residues. The V and J ends lost 4 bases and 5 bases, in that order; junction bases with no gene match: 2.